Shown below are 18 T cell receptor beta chains from a single sample sequenced in a study of response to subunit inactivated influenza vaccine. TCRdb re-derived calls from the RT-PCR reads in MiXCR, one entry per CDR3 protein. Of over 800,000 distinct CDR3 sequences in the sample, around 20% were seen once. The sequencing here drew on PBMCs from blood, taken roughly 5 days after vaccination. These receptors all come from a man over 45 who received an inactivated influenza vaccine.

This clonotype was observed a few times. The rearrangement joins TRBV12-3 or TRBV12-4 to TRBJ2-7; D unresolved. This CDR3 comprises 12 residues. V lost 2 bases and J lost 6, with 8 bases in between. CDR3: CASSLPLVEQYF. For the CDR3, the DNA is TGTGCCAGCAGTTTACCTCTGGTCGAGCAGTACTTC.

This clonotype was seen at least ten times. The V gene is TRBV20-1, the J gene TRBJ1-6; D uncertain. The V gene lost 0 bases and the J gene lost 10 bases, with 7 bases spanning the gap. The CDR3 totals 12 residues. Looked up from germline, CDR1 is DFQATT and CDR2 is SNEGSKA (reference sequence). The CDR3 DNA is TGCAGTGCTAGAGATCGCGGCTCACCCCTCCACTTT. The encoded protein is CSARDRGSPLHF.

In this sample, this clonotype turned up many times. CDR3 in amino acids: CASSPTSGTAPYNEQFF. The CDR3 region has the DNA TGTGCCAGCTCACCCACTAGCGGGACCGCCCCTTACAATGAGCAGTTCTTC. The V and J genes are TRBV18 and TRBJ2-1; the match to TRBD2 covers 10 bases. This CDR3 is built from 17 residues. Germline V gene sequence: CDR1 KGHSH, CDR2 LQKENI. The J segment lost 4 bases and the V segment lost 3 bases, leaving 9 bases of the junction unmatched.

In its sample, this clonotype was seen a few times. The J gene is TRBJ1-4, the V gene TRBV10-3; D unresolved. CDR3 length equals 12 residues. Trimming took off 5 bases at V and 7 bases at J, with 8 bases between the two ends. The germline gives CDR1 ENHRY, CDR2 SYGVKD. In nucleotides, the CDR3 is TGTGCCATCAGTAAGGGAGGTGAAAAACTGTTTTTT. The encoded protein is CAISKGGEKLFF.

This chain connects TRBV7-2 to TRBJ2-5; 9 nucleotides line up with TRBD1. Germline assignment: CDR1 SGHTA and CDR2 FQGNSA. The CDR3 has 15 residues. With 4 bases clipped from V and 7 bases from J, the junction kept 10 bases outside the gene matches. Here the CDR3 reads CASSSRDRAGGTQYF. For the CDR3, the DNA is TGTGCCAGCAGCTCCCGGGACAGGGCTGGGGGGACCCAGTACTTC.

The genes are TRBV20-1 and TRBJ1-5; D might be TRBD1 (6 bases). In germline, CDR1 is DFQATT, CDR2 SNEGSKA (reference sequence). This CDR3 region has 14 residues. The V gene lost 0 bases and the J gene lost 9 bases, with 15 bases spanning the gap. This CDR3 is CSAREGPPGAPQHF. Written as DNA, the CDR3 is TGCAGTGCTAGAGAGGGGCCGCCGGGGGCGCCCCAGCATTTT.

The chain recombines TRBV20-1 with TRBJ2-3, with 8 nucleotides matching TRBD2. Germline V gives CDR1 DFQATT, CDR2 SNEGSKA (reference sequence). With 4 bases clipped from V and 2 bases from J, the junction kept 8 bases outside the gene matches. The CDR3 has 15 amino acids. CDR3 sequence reads: CSATREAGSTDTQYF. CDR3 coding DNA: TGCAGTGCTACGCGGGAGGCGGGGTCCACAGATACGCAGTATTTT.

The chain couples TRBV20-1 to TRBJ2-3; TRBD2 matches 14 bases. With V trimmed by 1 base and J by 5 bases, 11 bases remained unmatched. This CDR3 is 18 amino acids long. The germline V gene has CDR1 DFQATT and CDR2 SNEGSKA (reference sequence). The DNA of the CDR3 is TGCAGTGCTAGAGTTTGGGGACTAGCGGGAGCCTTTGGAGATACGCAGTATTTT. This codes for CSARVWGLAGAFGDTQYF.

Notes on this clonotype: An end of the junction differs from the germline gene, which may be a read error. The chain joins TRBV20-1 to TRBJ2-1, with TRBD2 identical over 9 bases. The CDR3 has 14 amino acids. In germline, CDR1 is DFQATT, CDR2 SNEGSKA (reference sequence). CDR3 sequence (DNA): TGCAGTGCCCTCGTTCAGCGGGGGGCTCCCCGACCGGTCTTC. It encodes CSALVQRGAPRPVF.

This clonotype was seen a few times. The CDR3, as DNA: TGCAGTGCGAAGCGACAGGGTGGTGCCTACGAGCAGTACTTC. Translating it yields CSAKRQGGAYEQYF. This sequence joins TRBV20-1 and TRBJ2-7; 7 bases are a match to TRBD1. Trimming cost V 6 bases and J 2 bases; bases outside gene matches: 10. The germline gives CDR1 DFQATT, CDR2 SNEGSKA (reference sequence). The CDR3 is made up of 14 amino acids.

This chain links TRBV20-1 with TRBJ2-5, with D possibly matching TRBD1 (6 bases). Germline lookup yields CDR1 DFQATT and CDR2 SNEGSKA (reference sequence). The CDR3 covers 16 residues. V was shortened by 1 base and J by 5 bases, with 20 bases between the two germline ends. CDR3 in DNA: TGCAGTGCTAGAGTTCCACCGGGATTGGGGGCGGAGACCCAGTACTTC. This gives the protein CSARVPPGLGAETQYF.

The table lists this clonotype with a few counts. The V and J genes are TRBV12-3 or TRBV12-4 and TRBJ2-7; 9 nucleotides agree with TRBD1. With 6 bases clipped from V and 6 bases from J, the junction kept 6 bases outside the gene matches. This CDR3 is 13 amino acids long. The chain's CDR3 is CASSPRDRVEQYF. DNA of the CDR3: TGTGCCAGCAGCCCAAGGGACAGGGTCGAGCAGTACTTC.

A note on this clonotype: Mismatch with germline at one junction end may stem from a read error. The chain combines TRBV20-1 with TRBJ1-1, with D hard to call. In germline, CDR1 is DFQATT, CDR2 SNEGSKA (reference sequence). This CDR3 has 15 residues. The chain's CDR3 is CSARDMGLMNTEALF. The DNA of the CDR3 is TGCAGTGCTAGAGATATGGGCCTCATGAACACTGAAGCTCTCTTT.

This clonotype was seen only a few times. The chain couples TRBV27 to TRBJ2-1; 10 bases line up with TRBD1. J was trimmed by 9 bases and V by 5 bases; bases with no gene match: 10. Germline CDR1 MNHEY, CDR2 SMNVEV (reference sequence). The CDR3 spans 15 residues. DNA of the CDR3: TGTGCCAGCAGTCTCCGGGACAGGGGCCTCGGTGAGCAGTTCTTC. It codes for CASSLRDRGLGEQFF.

J is TRBJ1-2 and V is TRBV29-1; unclear D gene. CDR1 and CDR2 (germline): SQVTM, ANQGSEA. Trimming removed 4 bases from V and 0 bases from J, with 12 bases in between. This CDR3 contains 14 residues. CDR3 sequence reads: CSVVAAPANYGYTF. Here the CDR3 DNA reads TGCAGCGTTGTGGCAGCCCCAGCTAACTATGGCTACACCTTC.

Here the CDR3 DNA reads TGTGCCAGTAGTATGTGGGAGTACGACACCGGGGAGCTGTTTTTT. Translating it yields CASSMWEYDTGELFF. The V call is TRBV19, the J call TRBJ2-2; D possibly corresponds to TRBD2 (5 bases). Germline lookup yields CDR1 LNHDA and CDR2 SQIVND (reference sequence). V lost 3 bases, J lost 3 bases, and 11 bases lay in between. The CDR3 has 15 amino acids.

This clonotype was picked up many times. V gene TRBV7-2 combines with J gene TRBJ1-5, with TRBD1 matching over 11 bases. The CDR3 spans 15 residues. V trimming: 6 bases; J trimming: 6 bases; junction bases outside the gene matches: 7. The germline gives CDR1 SGHTA, CDR2 FQGNSA. CDR3 bases: TGTGCCAGCAGTCTTGTCGGGACAGGGGGTCAGCCCCAGCATTTT. Protein product: CASSLVGTGGQPQHF.

The gene calls are TRBV6-5 and TRBJ2-2; no definite D call. Per the germline V gene, CDR1 is MNHEY and CDR2 is SVGAGI. With 0 bases removed from V and 3 bases from J, the gap between germline ends came to 8 bases. The CDR3 loop spans 15 amino acids. The CDR3 spells CASSYSKRDTGELFF. CDR3 nucleotides: TGTGCCAGCAGTTACTCGAAAAGGGACACCGGGGAGCTGTTTTTT.